Included here is one T cell receptor (beta chain) sequence, with context. TCR beta CDR3 regions were amplified from RNA transcripts. HTBI primers were used for first-round RT-PCR of the TCR CDR3. From the multiplex PCR reads, TCRdb called clonotypes with MiXCR, one entry per CDR3 protein. The sample records 330,000 or so distinct CDR3 sequences, about 19% being singletons. The data are from a study of T cells in Graves' hyperthyroidism and ophthalmopathy. CDR3 length equals 12 residues. V dropped 5 bases and J dropped 0 bases, with 4 bases sitting between them. From germline, CDR1 is SNHLY and CDR2 FYNNEI.

What was sequenced was blood. This sequence joins TRBV2 and TRBJ1-1, with D uncertain. The source is a man aged 45 to 65 with Graves' ophthalmopathy. The DNA for the CDR3 is TGTGCCAGCAGTAGGTTGAACACTGAAGCTTTCTTT. Protein product: CASSRLNTEAFF.